Sequencing of this T cell receptor beta chain was carried out in a study of blood T cell repertoires in COVID-19. The overall study: Sources were T cells, B-cell-depleted T cells, or PBMCs; the material itself was cDNA or gDNA.

Trimming took 5 bases from V and 3 from J, leaving 16 bases between them. This CDR3 comprises 15 residues. CDR1 and CDR2 from the germline V gene are LNHDA and SQIVND (reference sequence). Using immunoSEQ multiplex PCR, the repertoire was profiled, and TCRdb retains in-frame clones only, with some absent. Found here are 230,000 or so clones, more than 85% of them singletons; the top ten hold 1.5% to 2%. This chain uses TRBV19 with TRBJ1-1, with D possibly being TRBD1 (5 bases). This sequence was found in a man between 40 and 49 years old with active or convalescent COVID-19. Source material: peripheral blood. CDR3 region: CASSVGATPYTEAFF. DNA for the CDR3: TGTGCCAGTAGTGTAGGGGCCACTCCGTACACTGAAGCTTTCTTT.